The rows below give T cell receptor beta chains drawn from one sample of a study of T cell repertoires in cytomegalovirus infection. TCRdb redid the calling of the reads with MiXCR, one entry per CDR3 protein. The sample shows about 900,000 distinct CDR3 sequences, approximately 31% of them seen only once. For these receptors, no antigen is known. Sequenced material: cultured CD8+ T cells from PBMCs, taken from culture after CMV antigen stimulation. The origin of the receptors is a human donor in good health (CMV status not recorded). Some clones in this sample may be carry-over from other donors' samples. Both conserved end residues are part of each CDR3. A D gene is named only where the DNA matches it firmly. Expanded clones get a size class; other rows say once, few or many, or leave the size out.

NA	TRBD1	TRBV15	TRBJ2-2	TGTGCCACCAGCAGAGATAGGGGACAGACGGACGGGGAGCTGTTTTTT	CATSRDRGQTDGELFF
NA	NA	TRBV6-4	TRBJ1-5	TGTGCCAGCAGTGACTCTGGGGGGCCCCAGCCCCAGCATTTT	CASSDSGGPQPQHF
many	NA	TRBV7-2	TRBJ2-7	TGTGCCAGCAGCTCACCCACGGGACGCACCTACGAGCAGTACTTC	CASSSPTGRTYEQYF
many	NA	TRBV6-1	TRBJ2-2	TGTGCCAGCAGGGACAGACCGAACACCGGGGAGCTGTTTTTT	CASRDRPNTGELFF
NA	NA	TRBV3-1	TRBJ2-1	TGTGCCAGCAGCACTCCCGACGGGAGCTCCTACAATGAGCAGTTCTTC	CASSTPDGSSYNEQFF
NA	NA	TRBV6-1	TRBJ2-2	TGTGCCAGCAGCCAAAGTACGAACACCGGGGAGCTGTTTTTT	CASSQSTNTGELFF
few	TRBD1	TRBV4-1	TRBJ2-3	TGCGCCAGCAGCCGACCGAGGGACAGGGCGTCAGATACGCAGTATTTT	CASSRPRDRASDTQYF
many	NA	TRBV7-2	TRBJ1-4	TGTGCCAGCAGCTCCACGGGCGAAAAACTGTTTTTT	CASSSTGEKLFF
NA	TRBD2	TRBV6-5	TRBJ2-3	TGTGCCAGTTCCCCACGGACTAGCGGGGATACGCAGTATTTT	CASSPRTSGDTQYF
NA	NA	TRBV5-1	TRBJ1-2	TGCGCCAGCAGCCCACCGGGGACAACTAAGTATGGCTACACCTTC	CASSPPGTTKYGYTF
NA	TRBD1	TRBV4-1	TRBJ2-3	TGCGCCAGCAGCCGAGATAACAGGGGAGGCACAGATACGCAGTATTTT	CASSRDNRGGTDTQYF
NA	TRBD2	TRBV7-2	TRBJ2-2	TGTGCCAGCAGCTTATCAGGGACGGGGGGGCGGACCGGGGAGCTGTTTTTT	CASSLSGTGGRTGELFF
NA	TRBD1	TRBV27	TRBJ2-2	TGTGCCAGCAGTTTAAACAGGGGTGGCACCGGGGAGCTGTTTTTT	CASSLNRGGTGELFF
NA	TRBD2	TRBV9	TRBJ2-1	TGTGCCAGCAGCGTAGCTAGGACTAGCGGGACCAATGAGCAGTTCTTC	CASSVARTSGTNEQFF
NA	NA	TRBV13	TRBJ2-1	TGTGCCAGTGGAGGTAGCGGATACAATGAGCAGTTCTTC	CASGGSGYNEQFF
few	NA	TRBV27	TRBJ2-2	TGTGCCAGCAGTTTCCGCCATCCCGGTGGGGTAGCCGGGGAGCTGTTTTTT	CASSFRHPGGVAGELFF
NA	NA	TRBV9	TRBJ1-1	TGTGCCAGCAGCCCATCATTGCGAGATGAAGCTTTCTTT	CASSPSLRDEAFF
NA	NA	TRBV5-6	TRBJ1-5	TGTGCCAGCAGCTTCGGGCCGCAGGGAATGCCCCAGCATTTT	CASSFGPQGMPQHF
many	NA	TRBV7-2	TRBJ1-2	TGTGCCAGCAGACTCCGGGCCCTTGAGCATGATGGCTACACCTTC	CASRLRALEHDGYTF
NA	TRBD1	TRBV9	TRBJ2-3	TGTGCCAGCAGCGTAGTAAGCAGGGGGCAAACAGATACGCAGTATTTT	CASSVVSRGQTDTQYF
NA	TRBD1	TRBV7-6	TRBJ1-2	TGTGCCAGCAGCTTAGAGCCGACAGGGGGTTTCTATGGCTACACCTTC	CASSLEPTGGFYGYTF
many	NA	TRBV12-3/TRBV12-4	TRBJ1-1	TGTGCCAGCAGTTCCACTGAAGCTTTCTTT	CASSSTEAFF
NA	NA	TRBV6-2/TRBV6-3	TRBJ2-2	TGTGCCAGCAGTTACTTGGGGCCCGGGGAGCTGTTTTTT	CASSYLGPGELFF
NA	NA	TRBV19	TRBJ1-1	TGTGCCAGTAGCCCCCGCAGGGAGTACACTGAAGCTTTCTTT	CASSPRREYTEAFF
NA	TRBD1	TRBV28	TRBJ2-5	TGTGTCACCCAGTGGGACGGGACAGGGGTGTACCAAGAGACCCAGTACTTC	CVTQWDGTGVYQETQYF
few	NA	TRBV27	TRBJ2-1	TGTGCCAGCAGTTCAGCCGGGGGAGACAATGAGCAGTTCTTC	CASSSAGGDNEQFF
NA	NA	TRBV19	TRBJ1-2	TGTGCCAGTAGTATGGAGGGGCCCAACTATGGCTACACCTTC	CASSMEGPNYGYTF
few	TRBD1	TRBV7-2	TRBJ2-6	TGTGCCAGCAGCTTAGGGGGACAGAGATATATTCCTGGGGCCAACGTCCTGACTTTC	CASSLGGQRYIPGANVLTF
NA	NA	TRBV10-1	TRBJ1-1	TGCGCCAGCAGCGAGGAGGGGGCTGAAGCTTTCTTT	CASSEEGAEAFF
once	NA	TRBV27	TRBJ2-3	TGTGCCAGCAGTGCCCCCGGGACTAGCACAGATACGCAGTATTTT	CASSAPGTSTDTQYF
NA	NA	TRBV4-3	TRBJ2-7	TGCGCCAGCAGCCAGCGCCGGGACACAATCTACGAGCAGTACTTC	CASSQRRDTIYEQYF
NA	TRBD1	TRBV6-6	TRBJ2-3	TGTGCCACCAACGCCCCCCAGGACAGGGGCGGCACAGATACGCAGTATTTT	CATNAPQDRGGTDTQYF
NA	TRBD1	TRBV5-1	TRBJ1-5	TGCGCCAGCACCCCGACAGGGATAAGCAATCAGCCCCAGCATTTT	CASTPTGISNQPQHF
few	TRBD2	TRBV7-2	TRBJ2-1	TGTGCCTGCAGCCCTAGCGGGGGGGCAGTGTGGGGTGAGCAGTTCTTC	CACSPSGGAVWGEQFF
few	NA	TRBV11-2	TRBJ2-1	TGTGCCAGCAGCTTAAGGGTAGCCGTCTACAATGAGCAGTTCTTC	CASSLRVAVYNEQFF
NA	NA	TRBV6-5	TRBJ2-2	TGTGCCAGCAGTTACTCGGAGGGCGCGAACATCGGGGAGCTGTTTTTT	CASSYSEGANIGELFF
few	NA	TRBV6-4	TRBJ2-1	TGTGCCAGCAGTCCACTGGGAGACAATGAGCAGTTCTTC	CASSPLGDNEQFF
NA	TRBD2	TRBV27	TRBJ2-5	TGTGCCAGCAGTTTATCGGCCGGGGGGGCATTTGAGACCCAGTACTTC	CASSLSAGGAFETQYF
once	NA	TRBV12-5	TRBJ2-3	TGTGCTAGTGGAGACCCCGGGGAGTTCACAGATACGCAGTATTTT	CASGDPGEFTDTQYF
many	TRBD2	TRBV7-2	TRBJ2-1	TGTGCCAGCAGCTTAGTGGTTAGCGGGGCCTACAATGAGCAGTTCTTC	CASSLVVSGAYNEQFF
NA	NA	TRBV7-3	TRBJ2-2	TGTGCCAGCCCCCTGGAGGGACTTTCGAACACCGGGGAGCTGTTTTTT	CASPLEGLSNTGELFF
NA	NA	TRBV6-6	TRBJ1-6	TGTGCCAGCAGCGCGGGGTCCGCCTATAATTCACCCCTCCACTTT	CASSAGSAYNSPLHF
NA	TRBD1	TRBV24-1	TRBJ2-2	TGTGCCACCAGTGATGTGGGACAGGGGGACGGGGAGCTGTTTTTT	CATSDVGQGDGELFF
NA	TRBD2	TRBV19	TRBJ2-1	TGTGCCAGTAGTATAGTTCCTAGCGGGGGCTACAATGAGCAGTTCTTC	CASSIVPSGGYNEQFF
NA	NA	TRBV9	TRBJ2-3	TGTGCCAGCAGCGTAGAGGGGGACTACACAGATACGCAGTATTTT	CASSVEGDYTDTQYF